The next 14 T cell receptor beta chains were all read from a single sample in a study of beta chain features in type 1 diabetes. Study-level results: Moderate yet significant TCRB CDR3 shortening was seen in Type 1 diabetes patients in all four CD4+ subsets.

For these TCRs, the target antigens are not known. Expressed TCRB transcripts were sequenced after all isolated RNA was converted to cDNA. Generated by immunoSEQ multiplex PCR, the TCRdb table keeps only in-frame clones and is missing some. The data contain about 740,000 clones, 13% of them singletons. Sequencing was carried out using naive CD4+ T cells from blood. Every receptor here comes from a man between 18 and 35 years old with type 1 diabetes.

V usage is TRBV19 and J usage is TRBJ1-2; tentatively, D is TRBD1 (5 bases). CDR1 and CDR2 from the germline V gene are LNHDA and SQIVND (reference sequence). This CDR3 comprises 13 residues. Trimming pared 5 bases from V and 6 bases from J, leaving 13 bases between. This CDR3 reads CASSGGRGNGYTF. The CDR3 DNA is TGTGCCAGTAGTGGGGGACGCGGTAATGGCTACACCTTC.

The chain employs TRBV27 and TRBJ2-7; tentative D call: TRBD2 (6 bases). Between the trimmed V and J ends, which lost 6 bases and 3 bases, there was a span of 24 bases. Germline CDR1 MNHEY, CDR2 SMNVEV (reference sequence). This CDR3 is 17 amino acids long. The CDR3 spells CASSRHPPHGGDYEQYF. The CDR3 bases are TGTGCCAGCAGCCGACATCCCCCCCACGGGGGTGACTACGAGCAGTACTTC.

As concerns this clone: The identical CDR3 is also encoded by other nucleotide sequences in the sample. The chain joins TRBV14 to TRBJ1-3; D remains ambiguous. This CDR3 is 12 amino acids long. Germline CDR1 and CDR2: SGHDN and FVKESK. The V end was cut by 2 bases, the J end by 4 bases, with 3 bases between. The CDR3 nucleotides are TGTGCCAGCAGCCAATCCGGAAACACCATATATTTT. Translated, it gives CASSQSGNTIYF.

CDR3 protein: CASSPLSGEQYF. CDR3 sequence (DNA): TGTGCCAGCTCACCACTTTCAGGAGAGCAGTACTTC. The V gene is TRBV18, the J gene TRBJ2-7; D gene uncertain. The CDR3 contains 12 residues. Trimming left V 1 base short and J 7 bases short, with 8 bases between. Per germline, CDR1 KGHSH and CDR2 LQKENI.

The chain employs TRBV28 and TRBJ2-7; TRBD1 might be the D (6 bases). Germline CDR1 and CDR2: MDHEN and SYDVKM. V dropped 5 bases and J dropped 0 bases, with 14 bases sitting between them. CDR3 length: 15 amino acids. CDR3 loop: CASSPHRVSSYEQYF. The CDR3 nucleotides read TGTGCCAGCAGTCCCCACAGGGTAAGCTCCTACGAGCAGTACTTC.

The sample holds a few counts of this clone. This same CDR3 is encoded by further DNA sequences in the sample. The rearrangement uses TRBV5-1 and TRBJ1-2, with 7 bases matching TRBD1. Germline CDR1 reads SGHRS; CDR2 reads YFSETQ. The J segment lost 5 bases and the V segment lost 2 bases, leaving 3 bases of the junction unmatched. The CDR3 contains 13 residues. CDR3 in DNA: TGCGCCAGCAGCTTTACAGGGGAATATGGCTACACCTTC. Encoded protein: CASSFTGEYGYTF.

This clone was seen more than once but under ten times. This chain uses TRBV18 with TRBJ1-1; possibly TRBD1 for D (5 bases). The CDR3 is made up of 16 amino acids. The germline V and J ends were trimmed by 1 base and 4 bases, with 16 bases remaining between them. From germline, CDR1 is KGHSH and CDR2 LQKENI. CDR3 sequence reads: CASSPLSQGLGTEAFF. CDR3 DNA sequence: TGTGCCAGCTCACCACTTTCGCAGGGATTGGGCACTGAAGCTTTCTTT.

The V gene is TRBV30, the J gene TRBJ1-1; no definite D call. Germline V gene data show CDR1 as GTSNPN and CDR2 as SVGIG (reference sequence). The CDR3 is 12 amino acids. The V end lost 3 bases, the J end lost 11 bases, and 16 bases lay between the germline ends. Written as DNA, the CDR3 is TGTGCCTGGAGCCTTCCTGCAACGGCGGCTTTCTTT. It translates to CAWSLPATAAFF.

As to this clone: Other DNA sequences from this sample encode an identical CDR3 as well. The chain recombines TRBV5-1 with TRBJ1-5, with D hard to call. This CDR3 has 14 residues. The ends were cut back, 0 bases at V and 4 bases at J, with 8 bases in the middle. Germline assignment: CDR1 SGHRS and CDR2 YFSETQ. This CDR3 reads CASSLAGGNQPQHF. In DNA, the CDR3 is TGCGCCAGCAGCTTGGCCGGCGGTAATCAGCCCCAGCATTTT.

The chain has TRBV29-1 and TRBJ2-7; the D is unclear. CDR1 SQVTM and CDR2 ANQGSEA come from the germline V gene. Between the trimmed V and J ends, which lost 5 bases and 2 bases, there was a span of 10 bases. CDR3 length: 12 residues. The CDR3 reads CSVRHPTYEQYF. The CDR3 DNA is TGCAGCGTTAGGCACCCTACCTACGAGCAGTACTTC.

This clone was detected only a few times. V and J are TRBV10-3 and TRBJ2-1; 8 nucleotides agree with TRBD2. CDR3 length equals 13 residues. V lost 11 bases to trimming and J lost 9 bases; unmatched junction nucleotides: 12. In germline, CDR1 is ENHRY, CDR2 SYGVKD. The CDR3 nucleotides are TGTGCCTCAAGCCCGGGACTAGAAACTGAGCAGTTCTTC. Protein: CASSPGLETEQFF.

The chain uses TRBV30 and TRBJ2-6, with D unresolved. The V end lost 4 bases, the J end lost 2 bases, and 12 bases lay between the germline ends. CDR1 is GTSNPN, CDR2 SVGIG, per germline (reference sequence). This CDR3 is built from 15 residues. The CDR3 DNA is TGTGCCTGGACTGCTGGGTCGGCTGGGGCCAACGTCCTGACTTTC. Its protein is CAWTAGSAGANVLTF.

This clone has just a few counts. The chain links TRBV7-9 to TRBJ2-3, with a possible D match to TRBD2 (6 bases). The V and J ends lost 1 base and 2 bases respectively, with 10 bases between them. From germline, CDR1 is SEHNR and CDR2 FQNEAQ (reference sequence). The CDR3 is made up of 15 amino acids. In DNA, the CDR3 is TGTGCCAGCAGCTTAGTTCAGGGACTCACAGATACGCAGTATTTT. It encodes CASSLVQGLTDTQYF.

This clone was detected a few times. V usage is TRBV9 and J usage is TRBJ2-5; 8 positions match TRBD2. The CDR3 length is 15 residues. Germline V lookup: CDR1 SGDLS, CDR2 YYNGEE. The ends lost 3 bases at V and 4 bases at J; junction bases unmatched: 8. CDR3 loop: CASSAGAGEGETQYF. DNA for the CDR3: TGTGCCAGCAGCGCCGGAGCGGGAGAGGGAGAGACCCAGTACTTC. The full variable domain, rest sourced from reference TRBV9 and TRBJ2-5, is DSGVTQTPKHLITATGQRVTLRCSPRSGDLSVYWYQQSLDQGLQFLIQYYNGEERAKGNILERFSAQQFPDLHSELNLSSLELGDSALYFCASSAGAGEGETQYFGPGTRLLVL.